The TCR beta chain under discussion was sequenced for a study of blood T cells in healthy people across ages. Of note for this clonotype: The antigen is unknown.

Findings of the study overall: Higher diversity and more naive CD4+ cells were features of long-lived donors, compared to aged donors.

Then a second PCR, running about 6 to 11 cycles, was carried out with a sample-barcoded 5' primer and a J-beta primer mix. Using its own MiXCR run on the 5' RACE reads, TCRdb lists one record per CDR3 protein. The sample holds about 290,000 distinct CDR3 sequences, roughly 27% seen once. Specimen: blood. This TCR derives from a woman aged 70-85 years in good health.

The CDR3: CASTSVETQYF. The CDR3 nucleotides read TGTGCCAGCACCTCCGTCGAGACCCAGTACTTC. The chain carries TRBV7-6 and TRBJ2-5, with D unresolved. Trimming shortened V by 7 bases and J by 5 bases, and 8 bases separated the two germline ends. This CDR3 has 11 residues. The germline V gene has CDR1 SGHVS and CDR2 FNYEAQ.